One and the same sample provided the 26 T cell receptor beta chains below, sequenced in a study of regulatory T cells in long-lasting Graves disease. Arm-PCR of CDR3 regions with iRepertoire HTBI primers generated TCR beta libraries. One entry per CDR3 protein, called by TCRdb with MiXCR from the multiplex PCR reads. The table lists about 420,000 distinct CDR3 sequences, about a sixth of them singletons. Time point given: newly diagnosed GD, antithyroid drugs for less than 3 months. Scientists built the TCR library using RNA that was extracted from PBMCs. These data were likewise used in another study, on T cells in Graves' hyperthyroidism and ophthalmopathy.

The source was peripheral blood mononuclear cells (PBMCs), collected at new diagnosis, from a patient treated with antithyroid drugs. Every receptor here comes from a woman between 18 and 29 years old with Graves disease.

This clonotype has ten or more counts. The V and J genes are TRBV28 and TRBJ1-5; a weak D match, TRBD1 (6 bases). The CDR3 sequence is 14 residues long. The germline gives CDR1 MDHEN, CDR2 SYDVKM. Trimming took off 3 bases at V and 7 bases at J, with 13 bases between the two ends. CDR3 residues: CASSFRGLGQPQHF. As DNA, the CDR3 is TGTGCCAGCAGTTTCAGGGGTTTGGGACAGCCCCAGCATTTT.

This clonotype was detected only a few times. The chain carries TRBV7-9 and TRBJ2-7; tentative D call: TRBD2 (6 bases). CDR1 is SEHNR, CDR2 FQNEAQ, per germline (reference sequence). This CDR3 comprises 16 residues. V was clipped by 6 bases and J by 7 bases, with 25 bases between them. The CDR3 region is CASRPVNTPGAEEQYF. CDR3 sequence (DNA): TGTGCCAGCAGACCCGTCAATACCCCGGGAGCAGAAGAGCAGTACTTC.

The chain is built from TRBV20-1 and TRBJ1-1, with TRBD1 matching 10 bases. Germline V gene data show CDR1 as DFQATT and CDR2 as SNEGSKA (reference sequence). With V trimmed by 5 bases and J by 6 bases, 12 bases remained unmatched. The CDR3 runs to 15 residues. For the CDR3, the DNA is TGCAGTGCTGGATACCGGGACAGGGGTTGGCCTGAAGCTTTCTTT. Translation: CSAGYRDRGWPEAFF.

This clonotype has at least ten counts. The chain has TRBV29-1 and TRBJ2-2, with unresolved D. Trimming took off 5 bases at V and 3 bases at J, with 7 bases between the two ends. This CDR3 contains 12 residues. CDR1 is SQVTM, CDR2 ANQGSEA, per germline. The CDR3 reads CSVMQYTGELFF. CDR3 nucleotides: TGCAGCGTTATGCAGTACACCGGGGAGCTGTTTTTT.

This clonotype was counted ten times or more. The gene calls are TRBV5-1 and TRBJ2-7; D not resolved. Trimming cost V 0 bases and J 3 bases, with 13 bases left between them. This CDR3 is 15 amino acids long. Germline V gene data show CDR1 as SGHRS and CDR2 as YFSETQ. CDR3 loop: CASSLGTMLDYEQYF. Written as DNA, the CDR3 is TGCGCCAGCAGCTTGGGTACCATGCTAGACTACGAGCAGTACTTC.

There are many counts of this clonotype. CDR3 sequence (DNA): TGCAGCGTTGTCAGGGGGCTACACACTGAAGCTTTCTTT. Its protein product is CSVVRGLHTEAFF. The chain joins TRBV29-1 to TRBJ1-1, with 8 positions matching TRBD1. V lost 4 bases, J lost 3 bases, and 4 bases stayed unmatched. Per germline, CDR1 SQVTM and CDR2 ANQGSEA. The CDR3 runs 13 residues.

The chain is built from TRBV6-1 and TRBJ2-1; TRBD2 aligns across 14 bases. This CDR3 spans 19 amino acids. V lost 6 bases, J lost 1 base, and 11 bases stayed unmatched. From germline, CDR1 is MNHNS and CDR2 SASEGT. CDR3 residues: CASRLIGLAGGRSYNEQFF. In DNA, the CDR3 is TGTGCCAGCAGGCTCATCGGACTAGCGGGAGGAAGGTCCTACAATGAGCAGTTCTTC.

Remarks on this clonotype: One end of the junction varies from germline; a read error may be responsible. The chain has TRBV9 and TRBJ2-1, with 10 bases aligning to TRBD2. CDR1 and CDR2 from the germline V gene are SGDLS and YYNGEE. This CDR3 contains 16 residues. The CDR3 DNA reads TGTGCCAGCAGCCCCCGAACTAGCGGGGCCTGGGATGAGCAGCTCTTC. This encodes CASSPRTSGAWDEQLF.

This clonotype was picked up a small number of times. The gene calls are TRBV5-1 and TRBJ2-1; tentatively, D is TRBD2 (6 bases). Germline V lookup: CDR1 SGHRS, CDR2 YFSETQ. Trimming left V 1 base short and J 10 bases short, with 9 bases between. CDR3 length equals 12 residues. DNA for the CDR3: TGCGCCAGCAGCTTGAGGAGGGACGAGCAGTTCTTC. This sequence encodes CASSLRRDEQFF.

This clonotype occurred many times. The V and J genes are TRBV30 and TRBJ2-1; D may be TRBD1 or TRBD2 (5 bases each). V lost 2 bases and J lost 10, with 18 bases in between. Looked up from germline, CDR1 is GTSNPN and CDR2 is SVGIG (reference sequence). The CDR3 has 14 amino acids. The CDR3 spells CAWSLSGPAREQFF. CDR3 sequence (DNA): TGTGCCTGGAGTCTCTCGGGACCGGCAAGGGAGCAGTTCTTC.

The genes are TRBV7-3 and TRBJ2-7; 7 positions match TRBD2. CDR3 length equals 14 residues. Trimming cost V 3 bases and J 5 bases; bases outside gene matches: 7. Germline CDR1 is SGHTA and CDR2 is FQGTGA. CDR3 sequence: CASSFAGEGDEQYF. Here the CDR3 DNA reads TGTGCCAGCAGCTTTGCGGGAGAGGGTGACGAGCAGTACTTC.

DNA of the CDR3: TGTGCCGGGAATGCCCAGGGGGCGATCACCGGGGAGCTGTTTTTT. Its protein product is CAGNAQGAITGELFF. V is TRBV19 and J is TRBJ2-2; TRBD1 aligns across 8 bases. J gave up 4 bases and V 11 bases, and 12 bases lay outside the gene matches. CDR3 length: 15 amino acids. Germline-derived CDR1 and CDR2 are LNHDA and SQIVND (reference sequence). The full variable domain, rest sourced from reference TRBV19 and TRBJ2-2, is DGGITQSPKYLFRKEGQNVTLSCEQNLNHDAMYWYRQDPGQGLRLIYYSQIVNDFQKGDIAEGYSVSREKKESFPLTVTSAQKNPTAFYLCAGNAQGAITGELFFGEGSRLTVL.

This clonotype has a handful of counts. The genes are TRBV6-2 or TRBV6-3 and TRBJ1-2; D is possibly TRBD1 (6 bases). Trimming took off 0 bases at V and 2 bases at J, with 7 bases between the two ends. This CDR3 contains 14 residues. CDR1 and CDR2 from the germline V gene are MNHEY and SVGEGT. The CDR3 region is CASSYSRGNYGYTF. For the CDR3, the DNA is TGTGCCAGCAGTTACTCCAGGGGAAACTATGGCTACACCTTC.

CDR3 in DNA: TGTGCCAGCAGCTTAACTTTTACGTGGGAAGCTTTCTTT. It is translated as CASSLTFTWEAFF. This chain connects TRBV11-2 to TRBJ1-1, with D uncertain. V was pared by 2 bases and J by 8 bases, with 12 bases between. From germline, CDR1 is SGHAT and CDR2 FQNNGV. CDR3 size: 13 residues.

This clonotype was seen many times. J is TRBJ2-3 and V is TRBV7-9, with 7 bases matching TRBD1. This CDR3 is 13 amino acids long. Germline V gives CDR1 SEHNR, CDR2 FQNEAQ (reference sequence). V lost 7 bases and J lost 1; bases outside the gene matches: 2. CDR3 in DNA: TGTGCCAGCACCGGACAGGGCACAGATACGCAGTATTTT. Translated: CASTGQGTDTQYF.

About this clonotype itself: This clone may be a read error of a much larger clone one base away. The V gene is TRBV27, the J gene TRBJ2-2; no definite D call. Germline CDR1 is MNHEY and CDR2 is SMNVEV (reference sequence). V was clipped by 6 bases and J by 6 bases, with 20 bases between them. This CDR3 is built from 16 residues. CDR3 sequence: CASRLFAAHPAGELFF. Written as DNA, the CDR3 is TGTGCCAGCAGGCTGTTCGCGGCTCATCCCGCCGGGGAGCTGTTTTTT.

CDR3 residues: CASSPRTGSRLAGGPTGELFF. The CDR3 DNA reads as TGTGCCAGCAGCCCTCGGACAGGGAGCCGGTTAGCGGGAGGGCCAACCGGGGAGCTGTTTTTT. V and J are TRBV9 and TRBJ2-2; TRBD2 aligns across 11 bases. Germline assignment: CDR1 SGDLS and CDR2 YYNGEE. CDR3 length: 21 amino acids. Trimming removed 4 bases from V and 5 bases from J; junction bases left unmatched: 22.

This clonotype occurred a few times. The chain recombines TRBV20-1 with TRBJ2-1; 8 bases are shared with TRBD2. Germline V lookup: CDR1 DFQATT, CDR2 SNEGSKA (reference sequence). CDR3 size: 17 residues. Trimming removed 0 bases from V and 4 bases from J; junction bases left unmatched: 11. The CDR3 is CSARDYSTTSGYNEQFF. CDR3 in DNA: TGCAGTGCTAGAGATTATTCCACAACTAGCGGTTACAATGAGCAGTTCTTC.

Remarks on this clonotype: A single base is all that separates this from a far larger clone, so a read error is likely. V is TRBV9 and J is TRBJ2-7; TRBD1 agrees at 7 bases. V shed 3 bases, J shed 7 bases, and the junction held 13 bases outside the gene matches. The CDR3 is made up of 15 amino acids. Germline V gene sequence: CDR1 SGDLS, CDR2 YYNGEE. CDR3 DNA sequence: TGTGCCAGCAGCGCACAGGGGAACTCCTACAATGAGCAGTACTTC. This codes for CASSAQGNSYNEQYF.

This clonotype was counted between two and nine times. The chain employs TRBV30 and TRBJ1-1; D perhaps matches TRBD1 (5 bases). The CDR3 contains 15 residues. Germline-derived CDR1 and CDR2 are GTSNPN and SVGIG (reference sequence). With 4 bases removed from V and 0 bases from J, the gap between germline ends came to 15 bases. CDR3: CAWNGGVHMNTEAFF. Written as DNA, the CDR3 is TGTGCCTGGAATGGGGGGGTACACATGAACACTGAAGCTTTCTTT.

This clonotype was counted only a few times. This chain joins TRBV10-1 and TRBJ2-3; D unresolved. Germline V lookup: CDR1 WNHNN, CDR2 SYGVQD (reference sequence). This CDR3 has 16 amino acids. Trimming shortened V by 4 bases and J by 3 bases, and 17 bases separated the two germline ends. CDR3 coding DNA: TGCGCCAGCAGTGTCGGCCCTTGGATGGATACAGATACGCAGTATTTT. It codes for CASSVGPWMDTDTQYF.

This clonotype was seen only a few times. J is TRBJ2-3 and V is TRBV15; no clear D. With 0 bases removed from V and 2 bases from J, the gap between germline ends came to 9 bases. This CDR3 contains 15 residues. The germline V gene encodes CDR1 LNHNV and CDR2 YYDKDF (reference sequence). The DNA of the CDR3 is TGTGCCACCAGCAGAGATAGGCAGGTCACAGATACGCAGTATTTT. It codes for CATSRDRQVTDTQYF. The complete variable domain, with remaining parts taken from reference TRBV15 and TRBJ2-3, reads DAMVIQNPRYQVTQFGKPVTLSCSQTLNHNVMYWYQQKSSQAPKLLFHYYDKDFNNEADTPDNFQSRRPNTSFCFLDIRSPGLGDTAMYLCATSRDRQVTDTQYFGPGTRLTVL.

The J gene is TRBJ1-6, the V gene TRBV19; D is possibly TRBD1 (6 bases). V lost 7 bases and J 7 bases, leaving 23 bases between the germline ends. In germline, CDR1 is LNHDA, CDR2 SQIVND (reference sequence). This CDR3 is built from 17 residues. The CDR3 loop is CASNQVRTARLNSPLHF. The CDR3 region has the DNA TGTGCCAGTAATCAGGTCCGGACAGCACGGCTAAATTCACCCCTCCACTTT.

This clonotype was counted only a few times. The chain uses TRBV29-1 and TRBJ1-2; D ambiguous. In germline, CDR1 is SQVTM, CDR2 ANQGSEA. V dropped 5 bases and J dropped 0 bases, with 10 bases sitting between them. This CDR3 region has 13 residues. Here the CDR3 reads CSVTLWTNYGYTF. The CDR3 DNA is TGCAGCGTTACTCTATGGACTAACTATGGCTACACCTTC.

This clonotype was seen ten or more times. The rearrangement uses TRBV28 and TRBJ2-7; TRBD2 agrees at 10 bases. V shed 6 bases, J shed 6 bases, and the junction held 11 bases outside the gene matches. The CDR3 extends over 15 amino acids. Germline lookup yields CDR1 MDHEN and CDR2 SYDVKM. DNA for the CDR3: TGTGCCAGCAGACGCCTTAAGACTAGCGGGCCCGAGCAGTACTTC. Protein: CASRRLKTSGPEQYF. The variable domain in full, completed from reference TRBV28 and TRBJ2-7, reads DVKVTQSSRYLVKRTGEKVFLECVQDMDHENMFWYRQDPGLGLRLIYFSYDVKMKEKGDIPEGYSVSREKKERFSLILESASTNQTSMYLCASRRLKTSGPEQYFGPGTRLTVT.

In this sample, this clonotype turned up a few times. The genes are TRBV20-1 and TRBJ2-2, with D hard to call. CDR3 length: 11 amino acids. The germline CDR1 and CDR2 sequences are DFQATT and SNEGSKA (reference sequence). With 1 base removed from V and 8 bases from J, the gap between germline ends came to 5 bases. This CDR3 is CSARASGELFF. For the CDR3, the DNA is TGCAGTGCTAGAGCTAGTGGGGAGCTGTTTTTT.